This is a list of T cell receptor beta chains from one sample in a study of CD4+ T cells in melanoma. Sequencing was performed with immunoSEQ multiplex PCR; in TCRdb, only in-frame clones are kept and a portion is missing. The sample carries over 85 clones, approximately 81% recorded once. Sequenced: a T cell line or clone, from whole sample or a sorted T cell fraction (not recorded which). All receptors derive from a human donor with melanoma. Some clones in this sample may be carry-over from other donors' samples. Each CDR3 is given with its conserved first and last residue. A D gene is named only where the DNA matches it firmly. Clone size is not always given. Where it is, it says once, few, many or a class for expanded clones.

TRBV6-1	TRBJ2-3	.	.	11	CASRRTDTQYF	TGTGCCAGCAGAAGGACAGATACGCAGTATTTT
TRBV18	TRBJ1-2	TRBD1	.	15	CASSPGGDRYYGYTF	TGTGCCAGCTCACCAGGAGGGGACAGATACTATGGCTACACCTTC
TRBV19	TRBJ1-6	.	hyperexpanded	12	CASTTYNSPLHF	TGTGCCAGTACTACCTATAATTCACCCCTCCACTTT
TRBV28	TRBJ2-1	.	.	12	CASSFEYNEQFF	TGTGCCAGCAGCTTTGAGTACAATGAGCAGTTCTTC
TRBV21-1	TRBJ1-1	.	.	18	CASNPPALVVLMNTEAFF	TGTGCCAGCAATCCCCCTGCGCTAGTAGTCCTTATGAACACTGAAGCTTTCTTT
TRBV27	TRBJ1-6	TRBD1	.	15	CASSPAGQGFSPLHF	TGTGCCAGCAGTCCCGCCGGACAGGGTTTTTCACCCCTCCACTTT
TRBV28	TRBJ2-5	TRBD2	once	15	CASGLAGGAQETQYF	TGTGCCAGCGGACTAGCGGGAGGGGCTCAAGAGACCCAGTACTTC
TRBV30	TRBJ2-1	TRBD2	.	13	CAWRNTSGRKQFF	TGTGCCTGGAGGAATACTAGCGGGAGGAAGCAGTTCTTC
TRBV10-2	TRBJ2-7	.	once	14	CASRGRISAYEQYF	TGCGCCAGCAGAGGGAGGATCTCCGCCTACGAGCAGTACTTC
TRBV2	TRBJ1-5	TRBD1	.	15	CASSGDRAGNQPQHF	TGTGCCAGCAGTGGGGACAGGGCCGGCAATCAGCCCCAGCATTTT
TRBV5-1	TRBJ1-5	TRBD1	.	14	CASSRQGGGESQHF	TGCGCCAGCAGCCGGCAGGGGGGCGGGGAGTCCCAGCATTTT
TRBV6-5	TRBJ2-3	TRBD2	.	15	CASSLAGIRPDTQYF	TGTGCCAGCAGTTTAGCGGGAATCCGGCCAGATACGCAGTATTTT
TRBV6-1	TRBJ1-5	.	.	13	CASGSADSRAQHF	TGTGCCAGCGGTAGCGCGGATTCAAGGGCCCAGCATTTT
TRBV5-1	TRBJ2-3	TRBD2	.	15	CASGTSGGHTDTQYF	TGCGCCAGCGGCACTAGCGGGGGTCACACAGATACGCAGTATTTT
TRBV9	TRBJ2-3	TRBD1	.	15	CASSAGQGAPDTQYF	TGTGCCAGCAGTGCCGGACAGGGGGCGCCTGATACGCAGTATTTT
TRBV5-8	TRBJ2-7	.	.	14	CASSLKGPTYEQYF	TGTGCCAGCAGCTTGAAGGGCCCTACCTACGAGCAGTACTTC
TRBV5-1	TRBJ2-7	TRBD2	few	15	CASSLGLAGTYEQYF	TGCGCCAGCAGCTTGGGGCTAGCGGGCACCTACGAGCAGTACTTC
TRBV2	TRBJ2-7	TRBD2	.	14	CASSGGGSLGEQYF	TGTGCCAGCAGTGGTGGCGGGAGCCTGGGTGAGCAGTACTTC
TRBV4-2	TRBJ1-1	TRBD1	.	17	CASSQDSGDHRGTEAFF	TGTGCCAGCAGCCAAGATAGTGGAGACCACAGGGGCACTGAAGCTTTCTTT
TRBV14	TRBJ1-1	.	.	15	CASSQGQGGNTEAFF	TGTGCCAGCAGCCAAGGGCAGGGAGGGAACACTGAAGCTTTCTTT
TRBV7-3	TRBJ2-5	.	.	15	CASSLEGRREETQYF	TGTGCCAGCAGCTTAGAGGGGCGCCGGGAAGAGACCCAGTACTTC
TRBV29-1	TRBJ1-1	.	.	14	CSVVEHRGDTEAFF	TGCAGCGTTGTAGAGCACCGAGGTGACACTGAAGCTTTCTTT
TRBV2	TRBJ2-7	.	.	12	CASNGRSHEQYF	TGTGCCAGCAACGGGAGAAGCCACGAGCAGTACTTC
TRBV10-2	TRBJ1-3	.	.	16	CASSATGGYSGNTIYF	TGCGCCAGCAGTGCTACCGGGGGTTACTCTGGAAACACCATATATTTT
TRBV19	TRBJ2-1	TRBD2	.	15	CASSTSRGGWDEQFF	TGTGCCAGTAGTACCTCGCGGGGGGGATGGGATGAGCAGTTCTTC
TRBV6-5	TRBJ2-7	TRBD2	.	14	CASQGPPGGYEQYF	TGTGCCAGTCAGGGTCCTCCGGGGGGCTACGAGCAGTACTTC
TRBV15	TRBJ2-3	.	.	19	CATSGEPEVADPFTDTQYF	TGTGCCACCAGCGGAGAACCCGAGGTAGCGGATCCGTTCACAGATACGCAGTATTTT
TRBV9	TRBJ2-1	TRBD2	.	15	CASSQLAGGYNEQFF	TGTGCCAGCAGCCAACTAGCGGGAGGCTACAATGAGCAGTTCTTC
TRBV9	TRBJ2-5	TRBD1	.	14	CASSDPQGEETQYF	TGTGCCAGCAGCGACCCCCAGGGGGAAGAGACCCAGTACTTC
TRBV7-2	TRBJ1-5	.	.	15	CASSLMGDGNQPQHF	TGTGCCAGCAGCTTAATGGGGGACGGGAATCAGCCCCAGCATTTT
TRBV6-5	TRBJ1-2	TRBD1	.	14	CASSPRQGAGGYTF	TGTGCCAGCAGTCCTCGACAGGGGGCGGGTGGCTACACCTTC
TRBV7-2	TRBJ1-3	TRBD1	.	17	CASSYYSGTGAGNTIYF	TGTGCCAGCAGCTACTATTCCGGGACAGGGGCTGGAAACACCATATATTTT
TRBV4-2	TRBJ2-7	TRBD2	.	15	CASSYGGDSSYEQYF	TGTGCCAGCAGCTACGGGGGGGATAGCTCCTACGAGCAGTACTTC
TRBV15	TRBJ1-4	TRBD1	.	14	CATSKGTGEEKLFF	TGTGCCACCAGCAAAGGGACAGGGGAAGAAAAACTGTTTTTT